This T cell receptor (beta chain) emerged from a study of shared clonotypes between healthy human individuals. In the study overall: CD4 naive and CD4 memory each took three plates per donor, while CD8 naive took two and CD8 memory one. Study results and caveats: Rarefaction demonstrated incomplete sorted-subset sequencing despite large depth. Across a handful of donors, naive CD4 shared around 5.3%, naive CD8 more than 3%, memory CD4 roughly 2.4%, memory CD8 0.4%.

Over several immunoSEQ plates, each subset's genomic DNA was distributed in even portions. Clones were read by immunoSEQ multiplex PCR, and TCRdb kept only the in-frame ones, dropping some. Altogether 1,400,000 or so clones are present, 98% being singletons, with the ten largest covering around 0.38%. About this clone: Antigen unknown.

From germline, CDR1 is GTSNPN and CDR2 SVGIG (reference sequence). V was clipped by 2 bases and J by 4 bases; unmatched bases: 7. The CDR3 extends over 15 amino acids. Specimen: naive CD4+ T cells sorted from blood. Subset denoted: CD45RA+ positively selected. V gene TRBV30 combines with J gene TRBJ1-5; the match to TRBD1 covers 8 bases. The clonotype comes from a young man in good health. CDR3 DNA sequence: TGTGCCTGGAGTCGCGACAGGGGAGTAAATCAGCCCCAGCATTTT. Its protein is CAWSRDRGVNQPQHF. Together with reference TRBV30 and TRBJ1-5, the CDR3 gives the full variable domain: SQTIHQWPATLVQPVGSPLSLECTVEGTSNPNLYWYRQAAGRGLQLLFYSVGIGQISSEVPQNLSASRPQDRQFILSSKKLLLSDSGFYLCAWSRDRGVNQPQHFGDGTRLSIL.